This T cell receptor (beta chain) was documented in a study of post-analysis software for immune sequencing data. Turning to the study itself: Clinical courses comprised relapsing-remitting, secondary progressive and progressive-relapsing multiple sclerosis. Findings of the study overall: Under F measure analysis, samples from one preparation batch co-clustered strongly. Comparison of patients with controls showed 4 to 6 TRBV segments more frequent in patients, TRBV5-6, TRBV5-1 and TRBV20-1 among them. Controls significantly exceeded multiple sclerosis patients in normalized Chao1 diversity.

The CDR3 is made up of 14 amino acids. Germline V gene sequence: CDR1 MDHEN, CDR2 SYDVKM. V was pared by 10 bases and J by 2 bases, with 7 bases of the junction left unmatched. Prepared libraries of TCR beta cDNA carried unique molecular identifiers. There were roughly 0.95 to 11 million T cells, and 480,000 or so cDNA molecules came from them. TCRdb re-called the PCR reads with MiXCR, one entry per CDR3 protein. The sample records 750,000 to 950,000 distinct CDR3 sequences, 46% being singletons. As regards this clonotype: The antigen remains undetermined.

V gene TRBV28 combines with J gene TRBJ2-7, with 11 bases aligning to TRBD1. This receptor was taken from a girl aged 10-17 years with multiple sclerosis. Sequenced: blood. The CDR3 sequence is CATDWGQGAYEQYF. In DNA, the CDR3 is TGTGCCACCGATTGGGGACAGGGGGCCTACGAGCAGTACTTC.